This T cell receptor beta chain was recovered during a study of Ad26.COV2.S vaccination and SARS-CoV-2 variants. Treatment specified: around 19 received Ad26.COV2.S at low or high dose, single or two shots; several received placebo; per-sample allocation not given. After the first vaccine or placebo injection, samples were drawn on day 63. Profiling relied on immunoSEQ multiplex PCR, and the TCRdb table lists in-frame clones only, not all of them. The sample holds a few hundred thousand clones, about nine tenths seen once. Sequenced here: peripheral blood, sampled in a trial of Ad26.COV2.S vaccine versus placebo. The clonotype was recovered from a person between 18 and 60 years old who received the Ad26.COV2.S COVID-19 vaccine or a placebo.

Here the CDR3 reads CASSSTGPYGYTF. As DNA, the CDR3 is TGTGCCAGCAGCTCTACAGGGCCCTATGGCTACACCTTC. The chain carries TRBV7-2 and TRBJ1-2; TRBD1 might be the D (6 bases). V lost 4 bases, J lost 4 bases, and 10 bases lay in between. The germline V gene encodes CDR1 SGHTA and CDR2 FQGNSA. The CDR3 loop spans 13 amino acids. Together with reference TRBV7-2 and TRBJ1-2, the CDR3 gives the full variable domain: GAGVSQSPSNKVTEKGKDVELRCDPISGHTALYWYRQSLGQGLEFLIYFQGNSAPDKSGLPSDRFSAERTGGSVSTLTIQRTQQEDSAVYLCASSSTGPYGYTFGSGTRLTVV.